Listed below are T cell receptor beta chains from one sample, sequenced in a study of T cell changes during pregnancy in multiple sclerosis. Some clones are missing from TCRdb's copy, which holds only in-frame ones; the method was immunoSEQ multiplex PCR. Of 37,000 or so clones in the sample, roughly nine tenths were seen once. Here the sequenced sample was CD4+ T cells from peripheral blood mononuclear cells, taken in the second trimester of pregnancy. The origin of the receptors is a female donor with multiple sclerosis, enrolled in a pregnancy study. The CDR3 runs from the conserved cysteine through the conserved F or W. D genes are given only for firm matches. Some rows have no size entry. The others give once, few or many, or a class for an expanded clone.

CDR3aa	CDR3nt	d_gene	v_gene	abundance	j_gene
CASSQEDLDIQYF	TGTGCCAGCAGCCAAGAGGACTTGGATATTCAGTACTTC	.	TRBV4-2	.	TRBJ2-4
CASSPKSGFTDTQYF	TGTGCCAGCAGCCCCAAATCAGGGTTCACAGATACGCAGTATTTT	.	TRBV7-9	.	TRBJ2-3
CASSSWTGGVETQYF	TGTGCCAGCAGCTCCTGGACAGGAGGGGTGGAGACCCAGTACTTC	.	TRBV7-2	.	TRBJ2-5
CATYGGSGPNTEAFF	TGCGCCACCTACGGGGGTTCAGGTCCTAACACTGAAGCTTTCTTT	.	TRBV5-1	.	TRBJ1-1
CASGLVLTHVLVSGVDRYEQYF	TGTGCTAGTGGTTTGGTCCTTACGCATGTCCTCGTTAGCGGGGTGGATAGGTACGAGCAGTACTTC	TRBD2	TRBV12-5	.	TRBJ2-7
CASSLPLWGQGETQYF	TGTGCCAGCAGCTTGCCTCTTTGGGGACAGGGAGAGACCCAGTACTTC	TRBD1	TRBV5-6	.	TRBJ2-5
CASSVGLLREQFF	TGTGCCAGCAGCGTAGGACTCCTGCGGGAGCAGTTCTTC	.	TRBV9	.	TRBJ2-1
CASRPLAGGYEQYF	TGTGCCAGCAGACCCCTAGCGGGAGGCTACGAGCAGTACTTC	TRBD2	TRBV6-6	.	TRBJ2-7
CASSIRGQINQPQHF	TGTGCCAGTAGTATTCGGGGACAGATCAATCAGCCCCAGCATTTT	TRBD1	TRBV19	.	TRBJ1-5
CATSRGRGANVLTF	TGTGCCACAAGCAGGGGGAGAGGGGCCAACGTCCTGACTTTC	TRBD1	TRBV19	.	TRBJ2-6
CASSEFEGAAEAFF	TGTGCCAGCAGTGAATTCGAGGGGGCGGCTGAAGCTTTCTTT	TRBD1	TRBV25-1	once	TRBJ1-1
CASSYGPGDYNSPLHF	TGTGCCAGCAGTTACGGACCAGGGGACTATAATTCACCCCTCCACTTT	.	TRBV6-5	once	TRBJ1-6
CSVEWGGLATEQFF	TGCAGCGTTGAATGGGGAGGACTCGCAACTGAGCAGTTCTTC	.	TRBV29-1	.	TRBJ2-1
CASSQGQGSGYTF	TGCGCCAGCAGCCAGGGACAGGGCTCTGGCTACACCTTC	TRBD1	TRBV5-1	.	TRBJ1-2
CASSLAGDAEAFF	TGCGCCAGCAGCTTGGCAGGGGACGCTGAAGCTTTCTTT	.	TRBV5-1	.	TRBJ1-1
CASSAYRAYSGNTIYF	TGTGCCAGCAGTGCATACAGGGCCTACTCTGGAAACACCATATATTTT	.	TRBV6-1	.	TRBJ1-3
CASSSGYNEQFF	TGTGCCAGCTCTAGCGGATACAATGAGCAGTTCTTC	TRBD2	TRBV6-5	.	TRBJ2-1
CASSLGQRETQYF	TGTGCCAGCAGCTTGGGGCAGAGGGAAACCCAGTACTTC	.	TRBV5-4	.	TRBJ2-5
CASSGNRGLGEETQYF	TGTGCCAGCTCAGGGAACAGGGGATTAGGGGAAGAGACCCAGTACTTC	TRBD1	TRBV25-1	.	TRBJ2-5
CASSHRSQLCYEQYF	TGCGCCAGCAGCCATCGCTCGCAACTGTGCTACGAGCAGTACTTC	.	TRBV4-1	.	TRBJ2-7
CASSETREADEQYF	TGTGCCAGCAGTGAAACGAGGGAGGCGGACGAGCAGTACTTC	.	TRBV25-1	.	TRBJ2-7
CASSHEPGLITDTQYF	TGTGCCAGCAGCCACGAACCGGGACTTATCACAGATACGCAGTATTTT	.	TRBV14	.	TRBJ2-3
CASTPQVGGLNQPQHF	TGTGCCAGTACCCCTCAGGTCGGGGGGTTAAATCAGCCCCAGCATTTT	.	TRBV19	.	TRBJ1-5
CAGLREANTGELFF	TGTGCCGGGTTACGGGAGGCGAACACCGGGGAGCTGTTTTTT	TRBD2	TRBV2	.	TRBJ2-2
CAWSVRLQETQYF	TGTGCCTGGAGTGTTCGGTTACAAGAGACCCAGTACTTC	.	TRBV30	.	TRBJ2-5
CASSDPGQGNTEAFF	TGTGCCAGCAGTGACCCGGGACAGGGAAACACTGAAGCTTTCTTT	TRBD1	TRBV25-1	.	TRBJ1-1
CASGRRTLTDTQYF	TGTGCCAGCGGACGGAGGACCTTGACAGATACGCAGTATTTT	.	TRBV7-8	once	TRBJ2-3
CAISASGRIKNIQYF	TGTGCCATCAGTGCTAGCGGGAGGATCAAAAACATTCAGTACTTC	TRBD2	TRBV10-3	.	TRBJ2-4
CASSGTETGRPEAFF	TGTGCCAGCAGTGGCACCGAGACAGGGCGGCCTGAAGCTTTCTTT	TRBD1	TRBV6-1	.	TRBJ1-1